This T cell receptor (beta chain) appears in the sequencing data of a study of cytomegalovirus exposure and HLA in healthy donors. Notes on the study in general: Prior analysis indicated that the majority of TCR beta V segments exhibited productivity approximately 87% or approximately 30% of the time. Many donors carried some public TCRs, although rarity characterized most TCR sequences.

Trimming took 0 bases from V and 0 from J, leaving 9 bases between them. The CDR3 runs 15 residues. PCR amplification relied on 60 Vbeta primers (plus 13 Jbeta primers). Assay: immunoSEQ multiplex PCR; the TCRdb copy retains only in-frame clones and omits some. Here the sample spans 150,000 to 200,000 clones, roughly 79% being singletons. Regarding donors, all were healthy bone marrow donors. Note on this clone: What it binds is not known.

This clonotype was obtained from a man aged 18 to 29 in good health and CMV-seropositive. This chain joins TRBV23-1 and TRBJ2-7; D gene ambiguous. TRBV23-1 is placed among ORFs of uncertain function. The sample comprised PBMCs. The CDR3 DNA reads TGCGCCAGCAGTCAATCCCCGGTTTACTCCTACGAGCAGTACTTC. As protein: CASSQSPVYSYEQYF.